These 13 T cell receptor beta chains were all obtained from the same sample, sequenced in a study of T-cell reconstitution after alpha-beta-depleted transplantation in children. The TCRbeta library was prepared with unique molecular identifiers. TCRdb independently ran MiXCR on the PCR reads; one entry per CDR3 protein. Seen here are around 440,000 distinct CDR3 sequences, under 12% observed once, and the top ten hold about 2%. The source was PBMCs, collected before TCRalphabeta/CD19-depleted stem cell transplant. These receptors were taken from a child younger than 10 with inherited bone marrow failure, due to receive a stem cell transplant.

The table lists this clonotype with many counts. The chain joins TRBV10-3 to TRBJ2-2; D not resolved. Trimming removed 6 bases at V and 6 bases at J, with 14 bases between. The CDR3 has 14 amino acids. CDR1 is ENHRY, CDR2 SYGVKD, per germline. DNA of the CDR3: TGTGCCATCAGCGGGTCACGGTTGGCCGGGGAGCTGTTTTTT. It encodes CAISGSRLAGELFF.

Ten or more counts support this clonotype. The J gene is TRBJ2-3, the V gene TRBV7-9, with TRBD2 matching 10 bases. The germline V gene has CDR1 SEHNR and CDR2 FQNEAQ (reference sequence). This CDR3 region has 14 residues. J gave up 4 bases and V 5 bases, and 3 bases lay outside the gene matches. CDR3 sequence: CASSLSGRPDTQYF. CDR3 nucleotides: TGTGCCAGCAGCCTTAGCGGGAGGCCAGATACGCAGTATTTT.

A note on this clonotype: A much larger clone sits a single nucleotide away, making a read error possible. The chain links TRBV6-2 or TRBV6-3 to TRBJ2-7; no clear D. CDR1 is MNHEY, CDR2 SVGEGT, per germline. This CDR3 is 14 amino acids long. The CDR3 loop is CAGSYGQQPYEQYF. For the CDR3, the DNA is TGTGCCGGCAGTTACGGGCAGCAACCCTACGAGCAGTACTTC.

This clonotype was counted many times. The CDR3: CASSQDPVAGVNTGELFF. In DNA form, the CDR3 reads TGCGCCAGCAGCCAAGATCCAGTAGCGGGAGTCAACACCGGGGAGCTGTTTTTT. The chain is built from TRBV4-3 and TRBJ2-2; 9 bases fit TRBD2. CDR3 size: 18 residues. V lost 0 bases and J lost 2; bases outside the gene matches: 7. The V gene's germline CDR1 is LGHNA and CDR2 YSLEER.

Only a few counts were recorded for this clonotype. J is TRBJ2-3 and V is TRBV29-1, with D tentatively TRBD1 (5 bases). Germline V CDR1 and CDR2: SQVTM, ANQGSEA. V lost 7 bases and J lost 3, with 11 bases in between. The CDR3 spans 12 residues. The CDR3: CSAEDRTDTQYF. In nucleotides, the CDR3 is TGCAGCGCCGAAGACAGAACAGATACGCAGTATTTT.

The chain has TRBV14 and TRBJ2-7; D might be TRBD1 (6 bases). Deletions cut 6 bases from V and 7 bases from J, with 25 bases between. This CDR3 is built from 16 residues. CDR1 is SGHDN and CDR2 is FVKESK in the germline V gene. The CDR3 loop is CASRETGSHVGLEQYF. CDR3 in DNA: TGTGCCAGCAGGGAAACAGGGAGTCATGTTGGATTGGAGCAGTACTTC.

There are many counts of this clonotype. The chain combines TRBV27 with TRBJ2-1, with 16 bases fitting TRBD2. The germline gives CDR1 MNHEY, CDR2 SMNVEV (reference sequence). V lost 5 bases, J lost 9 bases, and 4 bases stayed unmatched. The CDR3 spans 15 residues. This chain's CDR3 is CASSPGTSGRAEQFF. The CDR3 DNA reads TGTGCCAGCAGTCCCGGGACTAGCGGGAGGGCTGAGCAGTTCTTC.

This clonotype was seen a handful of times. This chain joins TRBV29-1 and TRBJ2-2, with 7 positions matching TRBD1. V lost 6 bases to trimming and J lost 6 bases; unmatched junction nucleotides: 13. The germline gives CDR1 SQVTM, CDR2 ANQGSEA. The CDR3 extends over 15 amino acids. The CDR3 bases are TGCAGCGTCCCGAGGGTAGGGGGCAGACCCGGGGAGCTGTTTTTT. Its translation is CSVPRVGGRPGELFF.

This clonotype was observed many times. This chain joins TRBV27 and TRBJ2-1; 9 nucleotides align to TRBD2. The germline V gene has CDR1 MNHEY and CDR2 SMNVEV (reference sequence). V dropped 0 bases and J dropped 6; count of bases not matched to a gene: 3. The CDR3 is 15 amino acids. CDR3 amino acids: CASSLSLAGPNEQFF. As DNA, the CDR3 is TGTGCCAGCAGTTTATCACTAGCGGGCCCCAATGAGCAGTTCTTC.

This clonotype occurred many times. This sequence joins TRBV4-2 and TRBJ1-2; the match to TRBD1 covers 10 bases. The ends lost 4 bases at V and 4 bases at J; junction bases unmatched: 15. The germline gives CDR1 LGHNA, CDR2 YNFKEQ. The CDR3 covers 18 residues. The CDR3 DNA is TGTGCCAGCAGCCGCTTGAATCGACAGGGGGCCACGAGCTATGGCTACACCTTC. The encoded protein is CASSRLNRQGATSYGYTF.

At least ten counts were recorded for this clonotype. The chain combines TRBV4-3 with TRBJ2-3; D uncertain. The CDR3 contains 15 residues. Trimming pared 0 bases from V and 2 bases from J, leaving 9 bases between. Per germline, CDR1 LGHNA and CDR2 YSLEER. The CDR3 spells CASSQELGITDTQYF. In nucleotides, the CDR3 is TGCGCCAGCAGCCAAGAGCTGGGAATCACAGATACGCAGTATTTT.

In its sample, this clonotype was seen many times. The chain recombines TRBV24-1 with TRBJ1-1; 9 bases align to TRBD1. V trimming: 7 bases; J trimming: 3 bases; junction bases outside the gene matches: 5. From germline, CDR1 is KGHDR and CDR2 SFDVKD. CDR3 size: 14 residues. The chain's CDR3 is CATSRGQGDTEAFF. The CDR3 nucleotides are TGTGCCACCAGCAGGGGACAGGGTGACACTGAAGCTTTCTTT.

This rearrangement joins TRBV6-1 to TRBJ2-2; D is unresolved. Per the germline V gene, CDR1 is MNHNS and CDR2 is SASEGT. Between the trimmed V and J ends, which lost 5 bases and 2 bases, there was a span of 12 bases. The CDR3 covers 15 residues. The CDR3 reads CASSPDGLNTGELFF. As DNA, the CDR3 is TGTGCCAGCAGTCCCGACGGCCTTAACACCGGGGAGCTGTTTTTT.